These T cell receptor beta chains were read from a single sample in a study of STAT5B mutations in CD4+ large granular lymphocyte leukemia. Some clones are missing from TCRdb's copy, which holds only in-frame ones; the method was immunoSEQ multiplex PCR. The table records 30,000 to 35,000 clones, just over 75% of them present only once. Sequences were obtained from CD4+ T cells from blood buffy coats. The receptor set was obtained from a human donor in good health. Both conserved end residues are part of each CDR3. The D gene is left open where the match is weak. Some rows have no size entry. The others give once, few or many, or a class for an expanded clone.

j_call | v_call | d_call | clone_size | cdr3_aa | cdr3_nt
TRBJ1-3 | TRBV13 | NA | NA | CASRLKAIGGSSGNTIYF | TGTGCCAGCAGGTTAAAGGCCATCGGCGGAAGCTCTGGAAACACCATATATTTT
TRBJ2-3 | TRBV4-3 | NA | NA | CASSQEKSSRDTQYF | TGCGCCAGCAGCCAAGAAAAGTCTAGCCGAGATACGCAGTATTTT
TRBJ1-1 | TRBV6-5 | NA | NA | CASSFQGGTEAFF | TGTGCCAGCAGCTTTCAAGGGGGCACTGAAGCTTTCTTT
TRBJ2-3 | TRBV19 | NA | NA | CASSIAGVGDTQYF | TGTGCCAGTAGTATAGCGGGAGTAGGAGATACGCAGTATTTT
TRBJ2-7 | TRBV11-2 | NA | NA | CASSLVAVPPVYEQYF | TGTGCCAGCAGCTTAGTTGCGGTTCCTCCTGTTTACGAGCAGTACTTC
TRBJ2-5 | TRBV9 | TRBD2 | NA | CASSVALGGPAGNHQETQYF | TGTGCCAGCAGCGTAGCTTTGGGCGGACCAGCGGGGAATCACCAAGAGACCCAGTACTTC
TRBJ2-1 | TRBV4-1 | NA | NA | CASSQAGGHSSYNEQFF | TGCGCCAGCAGCCAAGCGGGGGGCCATAGCTCCTACAATGAGCAGTTCTTC
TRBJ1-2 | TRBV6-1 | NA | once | CASSENQGYYGYTF | TGTGCCAGCAGTGAAAATCAGGGATACTATGGCTACACCTTC
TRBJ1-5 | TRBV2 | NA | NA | CASLDPYSNQPQHF | TGTGCCAGCTTGGACCCTTATAGCAATCAGCCCCAGCATTTT
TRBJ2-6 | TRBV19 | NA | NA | CASSVTGTRLSGANVLTF | TGTGCCAGTAGTGTCACCGGGACAAGGTTATCTGGGGCCAACGTCCTGACTTTC
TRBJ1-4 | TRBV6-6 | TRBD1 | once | CASSDRQGWEKLFF | TGTGCCAGCAGTGACAGACAGGGTTGGGAAAAACTGTTTTTT
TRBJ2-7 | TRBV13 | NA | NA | CASRIREQYEQYF | TGTGCCAGCAGAATAAGGGAGCAGTACGAGCAGTACTTC
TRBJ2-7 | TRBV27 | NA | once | CASSLEGTPFEQYF | TGTGCCAGCAGTTTAGAGGGAACCCCCTTCGAGCAGTACTTC
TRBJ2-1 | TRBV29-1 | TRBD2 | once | CSVESGIENNEQFF | TGCAGCGTTGAAAGCGGGATAGAGAACAATGAGCAGTTCTTC
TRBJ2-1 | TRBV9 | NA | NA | CASSVSHRSHEQFF | TGTGCCAGCAGCGTATCCCACAGGAGCCATGAGCAGTTCTTC
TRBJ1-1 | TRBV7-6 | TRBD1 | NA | CASSGDRKNPDEAFF | TGTGCCAGCAGCGGGGACAGAAAGAACCCCGATGAAGCTTTCTTT
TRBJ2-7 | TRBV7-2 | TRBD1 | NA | CASSRQTGGAYEQYF | TGTGCCAGCAGCCGCCAGACAGGGGGGGCGTACGAGCAGTACTTC
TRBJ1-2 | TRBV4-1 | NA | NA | CASSPSRAENYGYTF | TGCGCCAGCAGCCCCTCAAGGGCCGAGAACTATGGCTACACCTTC
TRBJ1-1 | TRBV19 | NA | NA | CASSVDTPGTEAFF | TGTGCCAGTAGTGTCGACACCCCTGGGACTGAAGCTTTCTTT
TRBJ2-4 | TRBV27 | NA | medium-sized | CASSLWQGSGIQYF | TGTGCCAGCAGTTTATGGCAGGGTTCGGGCATTCAGTACTTC
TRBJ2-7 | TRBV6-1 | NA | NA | CASSYHYEQYF | TGTGCCAGCAGTTATCATTACGAGCAGTACTTC
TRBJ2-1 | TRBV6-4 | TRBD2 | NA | CASSESLAGGGEQFF | TGTGCCAGCAGTGAGAGTCTAGCGGGAGGCGGTGAGCAGTTCTTC
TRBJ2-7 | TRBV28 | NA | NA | CASSLSGARYSYEQYF | TGTGCCAGCAGTTTATCAGGGGCGAGGTACTCCTACGAGCAGTACTTC
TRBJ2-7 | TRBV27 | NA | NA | CASSPIPGTYEQYF | TGTGCCAGCAGCCCAATCCCCGGTACCTACGAGCAGTACTTC
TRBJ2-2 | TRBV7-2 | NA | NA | CASSALLLGNTGELFF | TGTGCCAGCAGCGCCTTACTACTGGGAAACACCGGGGAGCTGTTTTTT
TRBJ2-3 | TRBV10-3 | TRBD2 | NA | CAISEPGLAGGGDTQYF | TGTGCCATCAGTGAGCCTGGACTAGCGGGAGGAGGAGATACGCAGTATTTT
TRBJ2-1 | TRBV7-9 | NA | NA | CASSFHEQFF | TGTGCCAGCAGCTTTCACGAGCAGTTCTTC
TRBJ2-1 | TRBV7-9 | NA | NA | CASSFPAAGSYNEQFF | TGTGCCAGCAGCTTCCCAGCGGCGGGTTCCTACAATGAGCAGTTCTTC
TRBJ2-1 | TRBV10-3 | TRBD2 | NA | CAISEVASGKDEQFF | TGTGCCATCAGTGAGGTGGCTAGCGGGAAGGATGAGCAGTTCTTC
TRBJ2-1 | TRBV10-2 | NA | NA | CASSSRIAAYNEQFF | TGCGCCAGCAGTAGCAGGATCGCGGCCTACAATGAGCAGTTCTTC
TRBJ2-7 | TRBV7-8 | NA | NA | CASSGRGQGASYYEQYF | TGTGCCAGCAGCGGGAGAGGTCAGGGTGCCTCCTACTACGAGCAGTACTTC
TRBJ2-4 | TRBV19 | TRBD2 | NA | CASSIDVASGSGSKNIQYF | TGTGCCAGTAGTATAGATGTGGCTAGCGGGAGTGGGTCCAAAAACATTCAGTACTTC
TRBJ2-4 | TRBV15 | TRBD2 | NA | CATSGGGGQWDIQYF | TGTGCCACCAGCGGCGGGGGGGGACAATGGGACATTCAGTACTTC
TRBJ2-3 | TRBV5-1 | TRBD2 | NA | CASSPTSGYTSTDTQYF | TGCGCCAGCAGCCCGACTAGCGGGTATACTAGCACAGATACGCAGTATTTT
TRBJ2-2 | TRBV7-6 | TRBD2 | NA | CASSPLRLAPGFTGELFF | TGTGCCAGCAGCCCACTTCGACTAGCCCCCGGATTCACCGGGGAGCTGTTTTTT
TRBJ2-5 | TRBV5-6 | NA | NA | CASGQLLGLQETQYF | TGTGCCAGCGGGCAATTACTAGGCCTCCAAGAGACCCAGTACTTC
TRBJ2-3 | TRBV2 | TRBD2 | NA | CASSETSGSTDTQYF | TGTGCCAGCAGTGAAACTAGCGGTAGCACAGATACGCAGTATTTT
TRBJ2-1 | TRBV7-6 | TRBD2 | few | CASSSSWTSGGGDEQFF | TGTGCCAGCAGCTCTTCCTGGACTAGCGGGGGGGGCGATGAGCAGTTCTTC
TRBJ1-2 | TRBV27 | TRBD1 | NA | CASSLSTGNYGYTF | TGTGCCAGCAGTCTATCGACAGGGAACTATGGCTACACCTTC
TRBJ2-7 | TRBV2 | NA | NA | CASRRGSYEQYF | TGTGCCAGCAGGCGCGGGTCCTACGAGCAGTACTTC
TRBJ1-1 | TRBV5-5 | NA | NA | CASSLARRNTEAFF | TGTGCCAGCAGCTTGGCCAGGAGGAACACTGAAGCTTTCTTT
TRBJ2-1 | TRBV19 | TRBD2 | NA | CASRPSGGNYNEQFF | TGTGCCAGTAGACCTAGCGGGGGTAACTACAATGAGCAGTTCTTC
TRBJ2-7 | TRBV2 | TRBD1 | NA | CASVRDSFYEQYF | TGTGCCAGCGTCCGGGACAGTTTCTACGAGCAGTACTTC
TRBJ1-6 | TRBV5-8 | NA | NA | CASSLEAARPLHF | TGTGCCAGCAGCTTGGAGGCAGCCCGGCCCCTCCACTTT